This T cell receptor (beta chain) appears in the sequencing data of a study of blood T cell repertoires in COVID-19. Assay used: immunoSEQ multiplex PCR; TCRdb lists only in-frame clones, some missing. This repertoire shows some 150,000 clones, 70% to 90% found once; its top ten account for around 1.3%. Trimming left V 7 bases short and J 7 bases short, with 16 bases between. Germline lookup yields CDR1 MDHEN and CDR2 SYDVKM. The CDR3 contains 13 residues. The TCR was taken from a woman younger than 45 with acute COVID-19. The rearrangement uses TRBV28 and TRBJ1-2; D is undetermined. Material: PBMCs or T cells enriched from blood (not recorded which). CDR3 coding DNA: TGTGCCAGCATTTCCAGGAATGAAGGTGGCTACACCTTC. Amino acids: CASISRNEGGYTF.